This paragraph reports one T cell receptor (beta chain). Its antigen remains unidentified. Then a second PCR, running about 6 to 12 cycles, was carried out with a sample-barcoded 5' primer and a J-beta primer mix. TCRdb re-derived calls from the 5' RACE reads in MiXCR, one entry per CDR3 protein. The sample has 1.5 million to 2 million distinct CDR3 sequences, around 48% seen once. The sample originates from a study of blood T cells in healthy people across ages. Overall study results and limits: Relative to aged donors, long-lived donors carried more naive CD4+ cells and displayed higher diversity.

Peripheral blood, around 10 milliliters per donor, was collected. CDR1 is SQVTM and CDR2 is ANQGSEA in the germline V gene. V lost 5 bases, J lost 8 bases, and 18 bases lay in between. The CDR3 loop spans 13 amino acids. Sequencing was performed on blood. The sequence was collected from a woman aged 40 to 50 in good health. The chain combines TRBV29-1 with TRBJ1-2, with D perhaps matching TRBD1 (6 bases). The CDR3: CSVLGGRSGGYTF. CDR3 nucleotide sequence: TGCAGCGTTTTGGGGGGGCGTTCGGGCGGCTACACCTTC. Drawing the rest from reference TRBV29-1 and TRBJ1-2, the complete variable domain is SAVISQKPSRDICQRGTSLTIQCQVDSQVTMMFWYRQQPGQSLTLIATANQGSEATYESGFVIDKFPISRPNLTFSTLTVSNMSPEDSSIYLCSVLGGRSGGYTFGSGTRLTVV.